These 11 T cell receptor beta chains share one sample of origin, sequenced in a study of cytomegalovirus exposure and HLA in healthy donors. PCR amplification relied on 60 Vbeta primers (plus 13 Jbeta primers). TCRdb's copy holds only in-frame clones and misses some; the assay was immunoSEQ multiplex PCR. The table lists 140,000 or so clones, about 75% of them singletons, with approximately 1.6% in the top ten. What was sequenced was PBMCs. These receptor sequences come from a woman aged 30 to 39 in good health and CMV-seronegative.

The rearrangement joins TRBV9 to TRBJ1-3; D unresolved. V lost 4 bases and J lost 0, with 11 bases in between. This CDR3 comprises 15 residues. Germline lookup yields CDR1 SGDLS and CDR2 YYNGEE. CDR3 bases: TGTGCCAGCAGCTTAACAGACCTCTCTGGAAACACCATATATTTT. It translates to CASSLTDLSGNTIYF.

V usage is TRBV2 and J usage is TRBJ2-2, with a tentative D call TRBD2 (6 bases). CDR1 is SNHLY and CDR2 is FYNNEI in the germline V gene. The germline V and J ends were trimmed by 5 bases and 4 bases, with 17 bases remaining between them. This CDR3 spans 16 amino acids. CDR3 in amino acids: CASSPPDGGSTGELFF. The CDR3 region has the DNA TGTGCCAGCAGTCCCCCCGACGGGGGAAGCACCGGGGAGCTGTTTTTT.

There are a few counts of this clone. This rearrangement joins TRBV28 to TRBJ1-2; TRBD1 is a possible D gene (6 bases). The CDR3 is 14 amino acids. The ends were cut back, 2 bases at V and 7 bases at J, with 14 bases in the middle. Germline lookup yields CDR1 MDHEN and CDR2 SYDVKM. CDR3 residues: CASSLRDNRRGYTF. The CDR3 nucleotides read TGTGCCAGCAGTTTAAGGGACAACCGCCGTGGCTACACCTTC.

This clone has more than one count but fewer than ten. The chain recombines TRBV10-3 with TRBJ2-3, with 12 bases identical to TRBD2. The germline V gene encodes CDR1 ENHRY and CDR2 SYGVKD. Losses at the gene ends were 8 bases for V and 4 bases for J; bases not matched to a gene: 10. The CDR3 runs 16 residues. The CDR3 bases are TGTGCCATCTCTAGCGGGGGGGCGGTGGTGGCAGATACGCAGTATTTT. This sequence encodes CAISSGGAVVADTQYF.

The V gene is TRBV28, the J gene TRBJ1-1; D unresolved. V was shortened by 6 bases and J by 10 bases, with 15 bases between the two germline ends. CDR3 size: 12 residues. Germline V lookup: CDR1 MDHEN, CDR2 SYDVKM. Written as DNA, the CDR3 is TGTGCCAGCAGAGCGACCGATTCTCCAGCTTTCTTT. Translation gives CASRATDSPAFF.

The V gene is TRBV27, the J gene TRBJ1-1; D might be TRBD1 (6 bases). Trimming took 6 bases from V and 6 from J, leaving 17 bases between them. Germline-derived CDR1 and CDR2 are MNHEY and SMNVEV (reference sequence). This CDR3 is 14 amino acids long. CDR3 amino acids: CASRGWSRTAEAFF. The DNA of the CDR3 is TGTGCCAGCAGGGGATGGTCGAGGACAGCTGAAGCTTTCTTT.

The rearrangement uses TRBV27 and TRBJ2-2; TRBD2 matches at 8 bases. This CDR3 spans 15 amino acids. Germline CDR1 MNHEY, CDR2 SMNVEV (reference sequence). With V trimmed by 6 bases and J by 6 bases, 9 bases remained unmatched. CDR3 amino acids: CASRDYSGGAGELFF. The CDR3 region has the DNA TGTGCCAGCAGGGATTACAGCGGGGGAGCCGGGGAGCTGTTTTTT.

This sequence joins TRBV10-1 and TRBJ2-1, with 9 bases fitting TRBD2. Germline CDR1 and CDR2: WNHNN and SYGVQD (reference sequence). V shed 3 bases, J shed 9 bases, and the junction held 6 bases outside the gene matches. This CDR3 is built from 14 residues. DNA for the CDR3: TGCGCCAGCAGTGACCCGGTGACTAGCGGTGAGCAGTTCTTC. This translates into CASSDPVTSGEQFF.

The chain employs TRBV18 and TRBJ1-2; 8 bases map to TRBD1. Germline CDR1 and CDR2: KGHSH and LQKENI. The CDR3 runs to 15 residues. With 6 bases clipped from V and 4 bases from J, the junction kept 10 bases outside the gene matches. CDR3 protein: CASSPERTGTYGYTF. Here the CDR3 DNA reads TGTGCCAGCTCCCCCGAGCGGACAGGGACCTATGGCTACACCTTC.

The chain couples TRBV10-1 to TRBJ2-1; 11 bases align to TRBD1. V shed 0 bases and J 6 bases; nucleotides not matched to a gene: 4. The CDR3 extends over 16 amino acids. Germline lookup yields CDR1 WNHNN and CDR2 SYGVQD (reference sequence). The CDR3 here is CASSESRGTGGNEQFF. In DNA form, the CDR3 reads TGCGCCAGCAGTGAGTCGCGGGGGACAGGGGGCAATGAGCAGTTCTTC.

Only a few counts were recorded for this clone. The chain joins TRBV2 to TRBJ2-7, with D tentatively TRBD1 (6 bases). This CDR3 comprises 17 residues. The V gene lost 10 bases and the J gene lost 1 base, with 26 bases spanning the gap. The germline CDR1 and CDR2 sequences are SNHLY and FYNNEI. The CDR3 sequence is CATRGPKTGKISYEQYF. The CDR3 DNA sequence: TGTGCCACCCGGGGCCCCAAAACAGGGAAAATTTCCTACGAGCAGTACTTC.